The T cell receptor (beta chain) under discussion was sequenced for a study of blood T cell repertoires in COVID-19. Overall study: The cDNA or gDNA used as material had been derived from T cells, B-cell-depleted T cells, or PBMCs.

This table comes from immunoSEQ multiplex PCR, and its TCRdb copy is limited to in-frame clones, with some not included. The table records some 150,000 clones, approximately 90% of them present only once. Germline assignment: CDR1 SGDLS and CDR2 YYNGEE. V was pared by 4 bases and J by 8 bases, with 18 bases of the junction left unmatched. The CDR3 consists of 19 residues. Participants spanned ages about 18 to 90 years and resided in 20 to 30 US areas. Clinical histories supplied by participants themselves formed the basis of cohort assignment. This TCR derives from a woman younger than 35 who had recovered from COVID-19. Sequencing used PBMCs or T cells enriched from blood (not recorded which). The chain combines TRBV9 with TRBJ2-2; TRBD2 aligns across 12 bases. The CDR3: CASSPRPFSSGRARGELFF. DNA for the CDR3: TGTGCCAGCAGCCCCAGGCCCTTCTCTAGCGGGAGGGCCCGGGGGGAGCTGTTTTTT.